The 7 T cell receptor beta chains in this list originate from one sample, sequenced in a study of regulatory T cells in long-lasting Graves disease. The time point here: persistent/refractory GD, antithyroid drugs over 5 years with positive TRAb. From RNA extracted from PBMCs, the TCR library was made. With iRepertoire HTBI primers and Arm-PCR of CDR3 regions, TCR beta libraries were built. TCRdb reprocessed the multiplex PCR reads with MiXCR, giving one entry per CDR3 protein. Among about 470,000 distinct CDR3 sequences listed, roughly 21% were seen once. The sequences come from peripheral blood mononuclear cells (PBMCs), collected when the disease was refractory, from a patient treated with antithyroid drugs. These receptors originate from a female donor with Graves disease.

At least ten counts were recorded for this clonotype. The CDR3 here is CASSRASYYEQYF. CDR3 bases: TGTGCCAGCAGCCGAGCTAGCTACTACGAGCAGTACTTC. The chain uses TRBV7-2 and TRBJ2-7; possible D gene TRBD2, 5 bases. The V gene's germline CDR1 is SGHTA and CDR2 FQGNSA. CDR3 length: 13 residues. Trimming shortened V by 5 bases and J by 3 bases, and 11 bases separated the two germline ends.

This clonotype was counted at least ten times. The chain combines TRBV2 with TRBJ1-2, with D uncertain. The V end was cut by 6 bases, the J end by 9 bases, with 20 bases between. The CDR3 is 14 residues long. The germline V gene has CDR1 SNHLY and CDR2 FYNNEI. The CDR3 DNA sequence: TGTGCCAGCAGAGTACAGTGGCCTAGGGAAAGCTACACCTTC. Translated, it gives CASRVQWPRESYTF.

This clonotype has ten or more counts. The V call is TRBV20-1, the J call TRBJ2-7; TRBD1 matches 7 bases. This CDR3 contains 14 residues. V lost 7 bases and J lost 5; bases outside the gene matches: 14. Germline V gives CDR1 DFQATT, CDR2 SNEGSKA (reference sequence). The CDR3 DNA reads TGCAGTGTGTCTGCCGGGACAGTGGGGGACGAGCAGTACTTC. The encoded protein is CSVSAGTVGDEQYF.

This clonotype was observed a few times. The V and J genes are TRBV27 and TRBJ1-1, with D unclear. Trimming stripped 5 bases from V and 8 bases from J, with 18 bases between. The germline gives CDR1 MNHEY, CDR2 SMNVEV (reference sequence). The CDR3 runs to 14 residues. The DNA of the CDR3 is TGTGCCAGCAGTGGTGCGGGTTTTCGGGTCGAAGCTTTCTTT. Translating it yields CASSGAGFRVEAFF.

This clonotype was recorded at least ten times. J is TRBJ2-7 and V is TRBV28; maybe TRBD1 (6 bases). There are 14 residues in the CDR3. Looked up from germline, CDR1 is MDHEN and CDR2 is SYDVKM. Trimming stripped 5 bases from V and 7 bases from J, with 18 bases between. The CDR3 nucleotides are TGTGCCAGCAGTCTACAGGGTTACTCAGGGGAGCAGTACTTC. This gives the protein CASSLQGYSGEQYF.

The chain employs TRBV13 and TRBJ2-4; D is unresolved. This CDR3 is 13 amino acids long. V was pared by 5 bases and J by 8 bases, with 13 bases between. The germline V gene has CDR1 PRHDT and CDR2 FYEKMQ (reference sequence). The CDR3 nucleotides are TGTGCCAGCAGCCTGACACCGCCAGACATTCAGTACTTC. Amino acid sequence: CASSLTPPDIQYF. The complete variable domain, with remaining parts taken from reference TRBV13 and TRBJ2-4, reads AAGVIQSPRHLIKEKRETATLKCYPIPRHDTVYWYQQGPGQDPQFLISFYEKMQSDKGSIPDRFSAQQFSDYHSELNMSSLELGDSALYFCASSLTPPDIQYFGAGTRLSVL.

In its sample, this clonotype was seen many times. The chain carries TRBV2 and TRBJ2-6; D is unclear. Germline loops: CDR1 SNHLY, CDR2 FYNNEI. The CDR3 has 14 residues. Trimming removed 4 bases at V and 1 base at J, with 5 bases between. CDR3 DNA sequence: TGTGCCAGCAGTGCGGGTTCTGGGGCCAACGTCCTGACTTTC. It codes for CASSAGSGANVLTF.